This record looks at one T cell receptor (beta chain) sequence and its context. Its specificity is not known. This sample was taken from a study of T cell responses to AZD1222 COVID-19 vaccine. Study-wide results and caveats: Clonal diversity may have been underestimated, and the donors were mostly white British, with more females than males.

V lost 0 bases and J lost 8, with 11 bases in between. This CDR3 is 14 amino acids long. CDR1 is SGHDN and CDR2 is FVKESK in the germline V gene. Repertoires were generated with immunoSEQ multiplex PCR, while TCRdb's copy carries only in-frame clones and drops some. The repertoire holds some 110,000 clones, with 85% to 90% as singletons. This TCR derives from an adult in good health. The material was peripheral blood, obtained on day 0 of AZD1222 vaccination. The chain couples TRBV14 to TRBJ2-1; TRBD2 is a possible D gene (7 bases). In DNA, the CDR3 is TGTGCCAGCAGCCAAGATGGGGGGGCGGATGAGCAGTTCTTC. Amino acids: CASSQDGGADEQFF.